This T cell receptor beta chain was documented in a study of T cells in Graves' hyperthyroidism and ophthalmopathy (dated by TCRdb to 2018 to 2020). Turning to the overall study: A discovery cohort of around 98 patients, approximately 44 with Graves' ophthalmopathy and roughly 59 with stable Graves' hyperthyroidism, was used to find distinguishing TCR V-J signatures. The roughly 100 discovery patients were randomly split 7:3 into training and test sets. In addition, the study compared T-cell repertoires in thyroid tissue and in blood from about six Graves' hyperthyroidism patients. Whether ophthalmopathy could be predicted prospectively was tested in an independent validation cohort made up of fewer than 20 hyperthyroidism patients plus 17 patients who later progressed to ophthalmopathy. The paper reports TCR Vbeta CDR3 sequencing of roughly 140 peripheral blood samples: fewer than 50 ophthalmopathy, 75 to 80 hyperthyroidism and around 17 progressor patients. After sampling, hyperthyroidism patients received methimazole starting at 30 mg daily, and ophthalmopathy patients received high-dose intravenous methylprednisolone. What the authors observed across the whole study: No statistical method was used to set the sample size in advance, and investigators knew the group allocation. Ophthalmopathy was separated from stable hyperthyroidism by a 13 V-J signature model, with approximately 90% sensitivity and roughly 81% specificity obtained in cross-validation and 80%/75% obtained in testing. During validation, the model predicted progression to ophthalmopathy a median of approximately 6.5 months ahead of onset, with more than 60% sensitivity and 72.22% specificity. Blood samples also contained most of the expanded thyroid clonotypes (frequency above 0.001), which suggests that blood repertoires may reflect thyroid immune responses.

Amplification of TCR beta CDR3 regions was carried out from RNA transcripts. A first-round RT-PCR of the TCR CDR3 used the HTBI primer set with the Qiagen OneStep RT-PCR kit. Libraries were constructed in a second round of multiplex PCR, after which size selection and purification were carried out. Libraries were sequenced paired-end with 100 bp reads on an Illumina HiSeq2000. Under the source paper's analysis protocol: SOAPnuke was used to process the raw data, removing reads that contained adapters or uncalled bases, had a mean Phred below 15, or lacked an exact match to the constant primer or identifier. High-quality paired reads were merged with COPE v1.2.5, and unique nucleotide sequences were defined as clonotypes. MiTCR v1.1 was used to align clonotypes to the IMGT TRBV, TRBD and TRBJ reference segments. The analysis included only V-J combinations with a frequency above 0.0001, which together covered 99.2% of the repertoires. A TCS score was defined as the ratio between F50 (clonal expansion) and ExV (chaos), using BLOSUM62-based TCRdist between CDR3 peptides within each V-J. Welch's t-statistics and random forest reduced roughly 540 V-J features to roughly 13, which were used in a naive Bayes classifier (R e1071). The similarity between thyroid and blood repertoires was quantified using the Morisita-Horn index. The public reads were run again by TCRdb, first through fastp at Q25 and then through MiXCR, and only productive beta chains were kept. A single entry per CDR3 protein holds the most common genes and DNA from its merged rows. What appears here as the V and J calls and clone size reflects TCRdb's work, not the paper's. The sample records roughly 570,000 distinct CDR3 sequences, 46% of which are singletons. Around a fifth of the sample goes to the ten largest clones.

On this clonotype itself: Its target antigen remains unknown. Nothing much larger sits one base from this clone, and base qualities are not available.

V gives up 0 bases and J gives up 4 bases, and the segment between their germline ends measures 8 bases. Reading from cysteine to phenylalanine, the CDR3 counts 14 amino acids. Just the 42-base CDR3 DNA is kept, in frame starting at base 1. Sequences SGDLS (CDR1) and YYNGEE (CDR2) are obtained from the germline V gene. Any patient with an uncontrolled infection, another autoimmune disease, pregnancy or lactation was excluded. Diagnoses were based on clinical symptoms, serum thyroxine and TRAb, thyroid ultrasound and orbital computed tomography. Total RNA was extracted with Trizol reagent, and quality was checked on an Agilent 2100 Bioanalyzer.

The material sequenced was peripheral blood or thyroid tissue (not recorded which). The clonotype comes from an adult woman with Graves' disease, either hyperthyroidism or ophthalmopathy (not recorded which). The chain is encoded by TRBV9 joined to TRBJ1-5; no confident D gene assignment can be made. In nucleotides, the sequence is TGTGCCAGCAGCGTAGGGGCGGGGAATCAGCCCCAGCATTTT. This translates into CASSVGAGNQPQHF.